Shown below are 29 T cell receptor beta chains from a single sample sequenced in a study of blood T cell repertoires in COVID-19. Profiling relied on immunoSEQ multiplex PCR, and the TCRdb table lists in-frame clones only, not all of them. The repertoire has tens of thousands of clones, 80% to 85% of them found once; the top ten carry less than 15%. The specimen sequenced was peripheral blood. All receptors derive from a human donor with acute or convalescent COVID-19. The donor label of this sample is uncertain.

The chain combines TRBV10-2 with TRBJ1-1; D gene ambiguous. The CDR3 is 14 amino acids. V lost 4 bases and J lost 1, with 10 bases in between. Germline V gene data show CDR1 as WSHSY and CDR2 as SAAADI. The CDR3 nucleotides are TGCGCCAGCAGTGGGGTGACTACGAACACTGAAGCTTTCTTT. Translated, it gives CASSGVTTNTEAFF.

This clone was counted a few times. The chain combines TRBV6-6 with TRBJ1-4; TRBD1 matches 9 bases. Germline CDR1 MNHNY, CDR2 SVGAGI (reference sequence). The CDR3 covers 17 residues. V was clipped by 5 bases and J by 6 bases; unmatched bases: 13. The CDR3 DNA follows: TGTGCCAGCAGTCCACTAAGGACCCGGGACAGGGATGAAAAACTGTTTTTT. This translates into CASSPLRTRDRDEKLFF.

As DNA, the CDR3 is TGTGCCAGTAGTGTATCTAGCGGGAGATTCTACGAGCAGTACTTC. This gives the protein CASSVSSGRFYEQYF. V usage is TRBV19 and J usage is TRBJ2-7; TRBD2 matches 10 bases. The CDR3 has 15 amino acids. CDR1 is LNHDA, CDR2 SQIVND, per germline (reference sequence). V lost 5 bases to trimming and J lost 3 bases; unmatched junction nucleotides: 7.

The V and J genes are TRBV5-6 and TRBJ2-3; D might be TRBD2 (7 bases). The germline CDR1 and CDR2 sequences are SGHDT and YYEEEE. The CDR3 is 16 amino acids. Trimming took 1 base from V and 6 from J, leaving 18 bases between them. CDR3: CASSLRGAGSGDTQYF. The CDR3 nucleotides are TGTGCCAGCAGCTTGCGGGGGGCCGGCAGCGGGGATACGCAGTATTTT.

This clone was detected only a few times. The chain links TRBV4-2 to TRBJ2-7; 7 positions agree with TRBD1. The germline V gene has CDR1 LGHNA and CDR2 YNFKEQ. This CDR3 region has 15 residues. Losses at the gene ends were 0 bases for V and 3 bases for J; bases not matched to a gene: 5. The CDR3 nucleotides read TGTGCCAGCAGCCAAGATCCCGACAGGGTCTACGAGCAGTACTTC. This codes for CASSQDPDRVYEQYF.

J is TRBJ1-2 and V is TRBV5-5, with TRBD1 matching over 8 bases. Trimming took 0 bases from V and 2 from J; bases not matched to a gene: 3. This CDR3 region has 15 residues. The V gene's germline CDR1 is SGHKS and CDR2 YYEKEE (reference sequence). This chain's CDR3 is CASSLAHRGNYGYTF. The CDR3 region has the DNA TGTGCCAGCAGCTTGGCCCACAGGGGGAACTATGGCTACACCTTC.

This clone was counted once. The chain joins TRBV18 to TRBJ1-6, with D possibly TRBD1 on 6 matching bases. This CDR3 is built from 15 residues. V lost 6 bases and J lost 8, with 17 bases in between. CDR1 is KGHSH and CDR2 is LQKENI in the germline V gene. The CDR3 here is CASSTTGVRDSPLHF. Written as DNA, the CDR3 is TGTGCCAGCTCGACGACAGGTGTAAGGGATTCACCCCTCCACTTT. Full variable domain (missing parts from reference TRBV18 and TRBJ1-6): NAGVMQNPRHLVRRRGQEARLRCSPMKGHSHVYWYRQLPEEGLKFMVYLQKENIIDESGMPKERFSAEFPKEGPSILRIQQVVRGDSAAYFCASSTTGVRDSPLHFGNGTRLTVT.

This clone has only a few counts. The chain employs TRBV3-1 (or the pseudogene TRBV3-2) and TRBJ1-2, with a possible D match to TRBD1 (5 bases). The CDR3 is made up of 14 amino acids. CDR1 LGHDT and CDR2 YNNKEL come from the germline V gene (reference sequence). Trimming took 4 bases from V and 1 from J, leaving 10 bases between them. For the CDR3, the DNA is TGTGCCAGCAGCCCCCAGGGATATAACTATGGCTACACCTTC. It encodes CASSPQGYNYGYTF.

V usage is TRBV18 and J usage is TRBJ2-2; 10 bases align to TRBD1. V gave up 1 base and J gave up 8 bases; unmatched junction bases: 7. Germline V gives CDR1 KGHSH, CDR2 LQKENI. The CDR3 is 16 amino acids. The CDR3 loop reads CASSPLGQGFVGELFF. The CDR3 nucleotides are TGTGCCAGCTCACCACTGGGACAGGGGTTCGTTGGGGAGCTGTTTTTT.

Of note for this clone: The DNA is left out, because the CDR3 cannot be placed on it with certainty; the CDR3 is given as TCRdb lists it. This chain uses TRBV27 with TRBJ1-5. Germline V gene data show CDR1 as MNHEY and CDR2 as SMNVEV (reference sequence). Ends included, the CDR3 has 14 residues. This CDR3 is CASSTSGGQQPQHF.

The chain employs TRBV11-2 and TRBJ2-3, with 8 nucleotides matching TRBD1. This CDR3 has 15 amino acids. The germline CDR1 and CDR2 sequences are SGHAT and FQNNGV. V lost 3 bases and J lost 2; bases outside the gene matches: 4. The CDR3 spells CASSFRDRPTDTQYF. As DNA, the CDR3 is TGTGCCAGCAGCTTCCGGGACAGGCCCACAGATACGCAGTATTTT.

The chain couples TRBV27 to TRBJ1-2, with TRBD1 matching over 8 bases. CDR3 size: 15 residues. J was trimmed by 8 bases and V by 2 bases; bases with no gene match: 10. Germline V gene lookup returns CDR1 MNHEY and CDR2 SMNVEV (reference sequence). The CDR3 nucleotides are TGTGCCAGCAGTTTAACCCCGGACAGGGTGGGAGGCTACACCTTC. Its protein is CASSLTPDRVGGYTF.

The gene calls are TRBV7-2 and TRBJ1-5; 7 bases are shared with TRBD1. Per the germline V gene, CDR1 is SGHTA and CDR2 is FQGNSA. The CDR3 covers 15 residues. V shed 5 bases and J 6 bases; nucleotides not matched to a gene: 10. The CDR3 loop is CASSPTWQGVQPQHF. The CDR3 bases are TGTGCCAGCAGCCCCACTTGGCAGGGGGTTCAGCCCCAGCATTTT.

V gene TRBV28 combines with J gene TRBJ1-1, with 10 bases fitting TRBD1. J gave up 4 bases and V 6 bases, and 5 bases lay outside the gene matches. Germline V gene sequence: CDR1 MDHEN, CDR2 SYDVKM. CDR3 length equals 14 residues. CDR3 in amino acids: CASRGTGVITEAFF. CDR3 nucleotides: TGTGCCAGCAGAGGGACAGGGGTTATCACTGAAGCTTTCTTT.

This clone was seen only a few times. The V call is TRBV11-3, the J call TRBJ2-7; D perhaps matches TRBD2 (5 bases). The CDR3 length is 15 residues. Germline CDR1 SGHNT, CDR2 YENEEA. Deletions cut 1 base from V and 6 bases from J, with 16 bases between. CDR3: CASSLAAIGAGEQYF. The CDR3 region has the DNA TGTGCCAGCAGCTTAGCCGCTATCGGCGCGGGCGAGCAGTACTTC. The full variable domain, completed using reference TRBV11-3 and TRBJ2-7, is EAGVVQSPRYKIIEKKQPVAFWCNPISGHNTLYWYLQNLGQGPELLIRYENEEAVDDSQLPKDRFSAERLKGVDSTLKIQPAELGDSAVYLCASSLAAIGAGEQYFGPGTRLTVT.

The rearrangement joins TRBV7-2 to TRBJ1-5; TRBD1 agrees at 11 bases. V was clipped by 5 bases and J by 1 base; unmatched bases: 4. The CDR3 covers 16 residues. Germline V gives CDR1 SGHTA, CDR2 FQGNSA. For the CDR3, the DNA is TGTGCCAGCAGCCCCGGGACAGGGGGAAGCAATCAGCCCCAGCATTTT. The encoded protein is CASSPGTGGSNQPQHF.

The rearrangement uses TRBV10-3 and TRBJ1-5; 7 nucleotides align to TRBD1. Germline lookup yields CDR1 ENHRY and CDR2 SYGVKD. V trimming: 0 bases; J trimming: 4 bases; junction bases outside the gene matches: 0. The CDR3 extends over 14 amino acids. In DNA, the CDR3 is TGTGCCATCAGTGAGTCGACAGGGAATCAGCCCCAGCATTTT. Translation: CAISESTGNQPQHF.

The rearrangement uses TRBV30 and TRBJ2-2; possible D gene TRBD1, 5 bases. Trimming took off 3 bases at V and 4 bases at J, with 9 bases between the two ends. The CDR3 is made up of 13 amino acids. The V gene's germline CDR1 is GTSNPN and CDR2 SVGIG (reference sequence). The chain's CDR3 is CAWSRQGTGELFF. The CDR3 DNA follows: TGTGCCTGGAGCCGGCAGGGCACCGGGGAGCTGTTTTTT. Based on the CDR3 plus reference TRBV30 and TRBJ2-2, the full variable domain is SQTIHQWPATLVQPVGSPLSLECTVEGTSNPNLYWYRQAAGRGLQLLFYSVGIGQISSEVPQNLSASRPQDRQFILSSKKLLLSDSGFYLCAWSRQGTGELFFGEGSRLTVL.

The chain recombines TRBV19 with TRBJ2-5; D possibly corresponds to TRBD2 (7 bases). The V and J ends lost 7 bases and 4 bases respectively, with 13 bases between them. The CDR3 length is 13 residues. Per germline, CDR1 LNHDA and CDR2 SQIVND (reference sequence). The CDR3 sequence is CASTRGGGETQYF. The DNA of the CDR3 is TGTGCCAGTACGAGGGGAGGGGGAGAGACCCAGTACTTC.

V and J are TRBV24-1 and TRBJ1-5; the match to TRBD1 covers 7 bases. The CDR3 sequence is 14 residues long. Germline V gives CDR1 KGHDR, CDR2 SFDVKD. The junction had 5 bases not matched to a gene; V was cut back by 3 bases and J by 7 bases. Here the CDR3 DNA reads TGTGCCACCAGTGATCTACAGGGGAACCAGCCCCAGCATTTT. It codes for CATSDLQGNQPQHF.

The rearrangement uses TRBV25-1 and TRBJ1-2; 11 bases fit TRBD1. This CDR3 is 16 amino acids long. V was clipped by 2 bases and J by 3 bases; unmatched bases: 5. Germline-derived CDR1 and CDR2 are MGHDK and SYGVNS. CDR3 bases: TGTGCCAGCAGTGAACCGGGACAGGGGGACCACTATGGCTACACCTTC. Residues: CASSEPGQGDHYGYTF.

The V call is TRBV24-1, the J call TRBJ1-5; tentatively, D is TRBD1 (5 bases). Germline V gives CDR1 KGHDR, CDR2 SFDVKD. V lost 4 bases and J lost 3, with 9 bases in between. This CDR3 has 14 residues. Here the CDR3 DNA reads TGTGCCACCAGTGACGACAGCCTCAATCAGCCCCAGCATTTT. This translates into CATSDDSLNQPQHF.

The chain joins TRBV3-1 (or the pseudogene TRBV3-2) to TRBJ1-1, with a possible D match to TRBD1 (5 bases). Germline loops: CDR1 LGHDT, CDR2 YNNKEL (reference sequence). V lost 0 bases and J 1 base, leaving 6 bases between the germline ends. The CDR3 spans 14 residues. The CDR3 region has the DNA TGTGCCAGCAGCCAAGAAGGGGAGAACACTGAAGCTTTCTTT. Its protein is CASSQEGENTEAFF.

The rearrangement joins TRBV19 to TRBJ2-1, with 8 bases lining up with TRBD1. Germline CDR1 reads LNHDA; CDR2 reads SQIVND (reference sequence). V was clipped by 0 bases and J by 7 bases; unmatched bases: 5. The CDR3 contains 15 residues. CDR3 DNA: TGTGCCAGTAGTATAGATCAGGGGGCAGGGAATGAGCAGTTCTTC. This sequence encodes CASSIDQGAGNEQFF.

The chain carries TRBV7-2 and TRBJ2-6, with D possibly being TRBD2 (6 bases). The V and J ends lost 2 bases and 0 bases respectively, with 11 bases between them. Germline loops: CDR1 SGHTA, CDR2 FQGNSA. The CDR3 extends over 17 amino acids. CDR3: CASSLRESHSGANVLTF. The CDR3 DNA reads TGTGCCAGCAGCTTACGGGAGTCTCACTCTGGGGCCAACGTCCTGACTTTC. Combining the CDR3 with reference TRBV7-2 and TRBJ2-6 gives the whole variable domain GAGVSQSPSNKVTEKGKDVELRCDPISGHTALYWYRQSLGQGLEFLIYFQGNSAPDKSGLPSDRFSAERTGGSVSTLTIQRTQQEDSAVYLCASSLRESHSGANVLTFGAGSRLTVL.

The chain joins TRBV3-1 (or the pseudogene TRBV3-2) to TRBJ2-7, with TRBD2 identical over 12 bases. The CDR3 covers 14 residues. The ends lost 6 bases at V and 4 bases at J; junction bases unmatched: 4. Germline V gene sequence: CDR1 LGHDT, CDR2 YNNKEL (reference sequence). The DNA for the CDR3 is TGTGCCAGCAGACAGACTAGCGGGAGTTACGAGCAGTACTTC. Protein: CASRQTSGSYEQYF.

The chain carries TRBV28 and TRBJ1-5, with a tentative D call TRBD1 (6 bases). Germline CDR1 reads MDHEN; CDR2 reads SYDVKM. V lost 8 bases to trimming and J lost 3 bases, with 11 bases between them. CDR3 size: 13 residues. CDR3 sequence reads: CASRGGVNQPQHF. CDR3 coding DNA: TGTGCCAGCCGAGGGGGGGTCAATCAGCCCCAGCATTTT.

Here the CDR3 reads CASRGQGAGYTF. The CDR3 coding sequence is TGCGCCAGCAGAGGACAGGGGGCTGGCTACACCTTC. The rearrangement links TRBV10-2 to TRBJ1-2; 11 bases agree with TRBD1. CDR3 size: 12 residues. Germline assignment: CDR1 WSHSY and CDR2 SAAADI. Trimming at V came to 6 bases and at J to 7 bases, leaving 1 base not matched to a gene.

This clone showed up just once. The genes are TRBV12-3 or TRBV12-4 and TRBJ1-1; no clear D gene. This CDR3 spans 13 amino acids. V shed 3 bases and J shed 1 base, with 6 bases lying between them. CDR3 region: CASSLRENTEAFF. The DNA of the CDR3 is TGTGCCAGCAGTTTGAGAGAGAACACTGAAGCTTTCTTT.